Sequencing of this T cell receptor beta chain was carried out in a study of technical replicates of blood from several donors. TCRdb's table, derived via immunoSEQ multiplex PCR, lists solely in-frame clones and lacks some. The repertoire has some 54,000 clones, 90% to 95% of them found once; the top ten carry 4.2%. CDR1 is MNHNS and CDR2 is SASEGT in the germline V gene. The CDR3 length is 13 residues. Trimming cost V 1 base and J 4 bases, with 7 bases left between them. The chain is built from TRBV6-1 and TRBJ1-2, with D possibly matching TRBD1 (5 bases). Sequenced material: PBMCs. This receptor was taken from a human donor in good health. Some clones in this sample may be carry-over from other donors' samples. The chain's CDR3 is CASSEGRAYGYTF. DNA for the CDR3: TGTGCCAGCAGTGAAGGCAGGGCCTATGGCTACACCTTC.